Sequencing of this T cell receptor (beta chain) was carried out in a study of long-term antiretroviral therapy in people with HIV. Study details: Specimens dating back about a decade before the 2015 immediate-ART recommendation are the oldest included.

At survey level, the immunoSEQ assay was run in its v3.0 version. Repertoires were generated with immunoSEQ multiplex PCR, while TCRdb's copy carries only in-frame clones and drops some. This sample has roughly 28,000 clones, with roughly 96% found just once. CDR1 is MRHNA and CDR2 is SNTAGT in the germline V gene. V lost 9 bases to trimming and J lost 3 bases, with 11 bases between them. The CDR3 totals 12 residues. The origin of this receptor is a young man with HIV. The rearrangement links TRBV6-4 to TRBJ1-2; D is uncertain. Sequences were derived from unsorted PBMCs, sampled 5.3 years after starting antiretroviral therapy. For the CDR3, the DNA is TGTGCCAGACCCCGGACTTACTATGGCTACACCTTC. Translated: CARPRTYYGYTF.